This paragraph covers one TCR beta chain sequence. Its antigen is unknown. Deletions cut 3 bases from V and 6 bases from J, with 20 bases between. This CDR3 has 16 amino acids. Germline CDR1 and CDR2: DFQATT and SNEGSKA (reference sequence). The record originates from a study of T cells after yellow fever vaccination. Whole-study results and caveats: The secondary response showed a weaker magnitude and a faster peak, day 5 versus 15. After the booster, 96% of CD4 and approximately 87% of CD8 primary-response clones were re-detected.

5'RACE template switching added a universal primer site and UMIs to TCR cDNA. TCRdb re-derived calls from the 5' RACE reads in MiXCR, one entry per CDR3 protein. In the table there are approximately 550,000 distinct CDR3 sequences, 15% to 20% of which are singletons. The sequence was collected from a man aged 25-40 years who received the YFV17D yellow fever vaccine. V usage is TRBV20-1 and J usage is TRBJ2-2, with a weak D call TRBD2 (6 bases). The material sequenced was PBMCs, taken 15 days after the yellow fever booster vaccination. This chain's CDR3 is CSARDASRGMAGELFF. The CDR3 coding sequence is TGCAGTGCTAGGGATGCCTCCCGGGGGATGGCCGGGGAGCTGTTTTTT.